These 14 T cell receptor beta chains were all obtained from the same sample, sequenced in a study of cytomegalovirus exposure and HLA in healthy donors. TCRdb's copy holds only in-frame clones and misses some; the assay was immunoSEQ multiplex PCR. The data show 220,000 or so clones, with 90% to 95% seen just once and around 1% held by the top ten. Sequenced input: PBMCs. Source of these receptors: a woman between 18 and 30 years old in good health and CMV-seronegative.

This clone came up a few times. V gene TRBV2 combines with J gene TRBJ1-2; no clear D. V shed 6 bases and J shed 4 bases, with 9 bases lying between them. Germline V gives CDR1 SNHLY, CDR2 FYNNEI. The CDR3 totals 12 residues. The CDR3 loop reads CASSHRSYGYTF. The CDR3 DNA sequence: TGTGCCAGCAGCCACCGGTCCTATGGCTACACCTTC.

The genes are TRBV16 and TRBJ2-5; TRBD2 agrees at 8 bases. Germline V lookup: CDR1 KGHSY, CDR2 FQNENV. J was trimmed by 5 bases and V by 4 bases; bases with no gene match: 9. The CDR3 extends over 15 amino acids. The CDR3 coding sequence is TGTGCCAGCAGCCGTGGGGCGGGAGGATTGGAGACCCAGTACTTC. It encodes CASSRGAGGLETQYF.

This chain links TRBV4-1 with TRBJ1-1; 8 bases agree with TRBD1. The CDR3 totals 13 residues. CDR1 and CDR2 (germline): MGHRA, YSYEKL. J gave up 10 bases and V 1 base, and 5 bases lay outside the gene matches. The CDR3 DNA reads as TGCGCCAGCAGCCAAGTCGGACAGGGCGCAGCTTTCTTT. Translating gives CASSQVGQGAAFF.

The CDR3 region is CASTRGNNQPQHF. DNA of the CDR3: TGTGCCAGCACGCGAGGGAACAATCAGCCCCAGCATTTT. The chain combines TRBV2 with TRBJ1-5; D is ambiguous. The CDR3 has 13 residues. V gave up 7 bases and J gave up 3 bases, with 10 bases separating them. The germline V gene encodes CDR1 SNHLY and CDR2 FYNNEI.

This sequence joins TRBV28 and TRBJ1-2; the D is unclear. CDR1 and CDR2 from the germline V gene are MDHEN and SYDVKM. The CDR3 totals 15 residues. V lost 4 bases, J lost 4 bases, and 16 bases lay in between. CDR3 sequence: CASSSAPGRGYGYTF. CDR3 coding DNA: TGTGCCAGCAGTTCCGCCCCGGGGAGAGGCTATGGCTACACCTTC.

This clone was seen a handful of times. V and J are TRBV2 and TRBJ1-2; D is unclear. The CDR3 is 14 residues long. In germline, CDR1 is SNHLY, CDR2 FYNNEI. V lost 6 bases and J lost 0, with 11 bases in between. CDR3 nucleotide sequence: TGTGCCAGCAGCGGTATCCGGGCTAACTATGGCTACACCTTC. Residues: CASSGIRANYGYTF. Looking up the rest from reference TRBV2 and TRBJ1-2 gives the full variable domain: EPEVTQTPSHQVTQMGQEVILRCVPISNHLYFYWYRQILGQKVEFLVSFYNNEISEKSEIFDDQFSVERPDGSNFTLKIRSTKLEDSAMYFCASSGIRANYGYTFGSGTRLTVV.

This clone was seen once. Here the CDR3 reads CASSSWSLGQREQYF. In nucleotides, the CDR3 is TGTGCCAGCAGCTCCTGGTCCCTTGGACAGCGCGAGCAGTACTTC. The genes are TRBV5-6 and TRBJ2-7; a possible D gene is TRBD1 (6 bases). With 3 bases removed from V and 6 bases from J, the gap between germline ends came to 19 bases. Germline CDR1 is SGHDT and CDR2 is YYEEEE. There are 15 residues in the CDR3.

The chain carries TRBV30 and TRBJ2-1, with 14 bases lining up with TRBD2. Germline V gene lookup returns CDR1 GTSNPN and CDR2 SVGIG (reference sequence). V lost 7 bases and J lost 9; bases outside the gene matches: 2. The CDR3 covers 12 residues. CDR3 protein: CASGLAGAEQFF. CDR3 coding DNA: TGTGCCTCGGGACTAGCGGGAGCTGAGCAGTTCTTC. The whole variable domain, filled in from reference TRBV30 and TRBJ2-1, reads SQTIHQWPATLVQPVGSPLSLECTVEGTSNPNLYWYRQAAGRGLQLLFYSVGIGQISSEVPQNLSASRPQDRQFILSSKKLLLSDSGFYLCASGLAGAEQFFGPGTRLTVL.

The rearrangement joins TRBV27 to TRBJ2-7, with TRBD1 matching over 7 bases. V was clipped by 4 bases and J by 6 bases; unmatched bases: 9. CDR1 MNHEY and CDR2 SMNVEV come from the germline V gene (reference sequence). The CDR3 is 14 residues long. For the CDR3, the DNA is TGTGCCAGCAGTTCAAGCCGGGACAGTAGCGAGCAGTACTTC. This codes for CASSSSRDSSEQYF.

The J gene is TRBJ1-1, the V gene TRBV29-1; the D gene is possibly TRBD1 (5 bases). The V and J ends lost 6 bases and 11 bases respectively, with 19 bases between them. Germline V lookup: CDR1 SQVTM, CDR2 ANQGSEA. This CDR3 has 12 amino acids. CDR3 amino acids: CSVTDLGGKAFF. The CDR3 nucleotides are TGCAGCGTCACGGACCTGGGGGGTAAGGCTTTCTTT. Using reference TRBV29-1 and TRBJ1-1 for the parts outside the CDR3, the full variable domain is SAVISQKPSRDICQRGTSLTIQCQVDSQVTMMFWYRQQPGQSLTLIATANQGSEATYESGFVIDKFPISRPNLTFSTLTVSNMSPEDSSIYLCSVTDLGGKAFFGQGTRLTVV.

The chain is built from TRBV30 and TRBJ1-2, with D unresolved. Germline V gives CDR1 GTSNPN, CDR2 SVGIG (reference sequence). V lost 2 bases to trimming and J lost 2 bases, with 9 bases between them. The CDR3 spans 13 residues. CDR3 bases: TGTGCCTGGAGTCTCCAGGCCAACTATGGCTACACCTTC. This codes for CAWSLQANYGYTF.

The J gene is TRBJ2-2, the V gene TRBV28; TRBD2 is a possible D gene (5 bases). The CDR3 is made up of 16 amino acids. Germline lookup yields CDR1 MDHEN and CDR2 SYDVKM. Trimming took off 8 bases at V and 6 bases at J, with 22 bases between the two ends. DNA for the CDR3: TGTGCCAGCCCCGGTCGGGGAGACGGGGTTTCCGGGGAGCTGTTTTTT. This encodes CASPGRGDGVSGELFF.

The V gene is TRBV28, the J gene TRBJ2-2; D is possibly TRBD1 (6 bases). The length of the CDR3 is 15 residues. V was pared by 6 bases and J by 1 base, with 12 bases between. Germline V CDR1 and CDR2: MDHEN, SYDVKM. Written as DNA, the CDR3 is TGTGCCAGCAGCCCGGACAGAAGGAACACCGGGGAGCTGTTTTTT. Translation gives CASSPDRRNTGELFF.

This clone was seen just once. The chain joins TRBV6-5 to TRBJ1-5; D unclear. Germline V gene lookup returns CDR1 MNHEY and CDR2 SVGAGI. The CDR3 has 13 residues. Trimming removed 6 bases from V and 4 bases from J, with 10 bases in between. The CDR3 loop is CASSSKQNQPQHF. In DNA form, the CDR3 reads TGTGCCAGCAGCTCCAAACAAAATCAGCCCCAGCATTTT.